This T cell receptor beta chain originates from a study of identical twins. General observations from the study: The study based its conclusions on cross-sectional statistical analysis and did not follow the same donors.

This clonotype was counted many times. Its matching antigen is unknown. The CDR3 is 15 residues long. V dropped 4 bases and J dropped 3; count of bases not matched to a gene: 5. CDR1 LGHNA and CDR2 YNFKEQ come from the germline V gene. Template switching (which added a universal primer site) was used, and cDNA carried unique molecular identifiers. TCRdb called the 5' RACE reads again in MiXCR, with one record for every CDR3 protein. Of some 1,700,000 distinct CDR3 sequences listed, around 29% were seen once; the top ten hold approximately 0.25%. Everyone who donated was a healthy Caucasian. The J gene is TRBJ2-7, the V gene TRBV4-2; 11 bases line up with TRBD1. The sequenced material came from cord blood. The receptor was derived from a newborn girl in good health. The CDR3 here is CASSRSGTGGYEQYF. For the CDR3, the DNA is TGTGCCAGCAGCCGTTCCGGGACAGGGGGCTACGAGCAGTACTTC.